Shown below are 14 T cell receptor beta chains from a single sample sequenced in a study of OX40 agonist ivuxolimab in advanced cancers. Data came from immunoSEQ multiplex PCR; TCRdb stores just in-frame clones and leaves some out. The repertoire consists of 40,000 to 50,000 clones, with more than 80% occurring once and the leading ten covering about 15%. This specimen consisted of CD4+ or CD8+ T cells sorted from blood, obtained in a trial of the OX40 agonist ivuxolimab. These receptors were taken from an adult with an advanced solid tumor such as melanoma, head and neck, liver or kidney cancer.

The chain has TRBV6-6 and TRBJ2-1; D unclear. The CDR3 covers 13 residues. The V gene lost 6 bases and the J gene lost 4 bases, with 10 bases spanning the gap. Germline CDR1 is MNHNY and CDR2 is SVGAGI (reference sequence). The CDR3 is CASSTTRYNEQFF. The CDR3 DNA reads TGTGCCAGCAGCACCACGCGTTACAATGAGCAGTTCTTC.

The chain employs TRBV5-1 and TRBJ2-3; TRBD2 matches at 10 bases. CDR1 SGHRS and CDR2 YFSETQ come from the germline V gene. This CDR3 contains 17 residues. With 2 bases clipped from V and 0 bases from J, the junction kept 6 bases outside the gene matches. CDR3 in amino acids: CASSFGLAEPSTDTQYF. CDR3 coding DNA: TGCGCCAGCAGCTTCGGACTAGCGGAGCCTAGCACAGATACGCAGTATTTT. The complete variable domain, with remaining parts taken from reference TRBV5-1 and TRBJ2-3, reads KAGVTQTPRYLIKTRGQQVTLSCSPISGHRSVSWYQQTPGQGLQFLFEYFSETQRNKGNFPGRFSGRQFSNSRSEMNVSTLELGDSALYLCASSFGLAEPSTDTQYFGPGTRLTVL.

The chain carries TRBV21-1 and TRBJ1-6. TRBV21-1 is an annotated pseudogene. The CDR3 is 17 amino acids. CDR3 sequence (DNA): TGTGCCAGCAGCAAAGAGAGAAGCCCGCTGGGAAATTCACCCCTCCACTTT. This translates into CASSKERSPLGNSPLHF.

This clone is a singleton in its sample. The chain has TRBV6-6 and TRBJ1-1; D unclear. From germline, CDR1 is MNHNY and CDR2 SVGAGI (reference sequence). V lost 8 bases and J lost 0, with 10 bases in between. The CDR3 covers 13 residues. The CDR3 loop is CASWALMNTEAFF. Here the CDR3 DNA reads TGTGCCAGCTGGGCTTTAATGAACACTGAAGCTTTCTTT.

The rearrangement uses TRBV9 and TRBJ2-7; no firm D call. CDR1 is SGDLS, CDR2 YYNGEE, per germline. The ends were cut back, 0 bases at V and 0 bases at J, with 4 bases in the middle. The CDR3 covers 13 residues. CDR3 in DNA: TGTGCCAGCAGCGTAGACAGCTCCTACGAGCAGTACTTC. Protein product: CASSVDSSYEQYF.

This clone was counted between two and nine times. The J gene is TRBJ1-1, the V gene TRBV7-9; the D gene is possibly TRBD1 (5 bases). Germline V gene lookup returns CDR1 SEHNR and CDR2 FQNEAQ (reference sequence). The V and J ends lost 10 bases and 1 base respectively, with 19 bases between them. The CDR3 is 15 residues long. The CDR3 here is CAIPGPRGANTEAFF. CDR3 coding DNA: TGTGCCATCCCCGGACCTAGGGGAGCGAACACTGAAGCTTTCTTT. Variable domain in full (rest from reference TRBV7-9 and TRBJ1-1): DTGVSQNPRHKITKRGQNVTFRCDPISEHNRLYWYRQTLGQGPEFLTYFQNEAQLEKSRLLSDRFSAERPKGSFSTLEIQRTEQGDSAMYLCAIPGPRGANTEAFFGQGTRLTVV.

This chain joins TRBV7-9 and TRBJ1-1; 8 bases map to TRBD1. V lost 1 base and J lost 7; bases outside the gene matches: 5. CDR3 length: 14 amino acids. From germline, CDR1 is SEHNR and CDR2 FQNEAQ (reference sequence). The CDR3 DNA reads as TGTGCCAGCAGCTTAGGGCAGGGGGCCTTTGAAGCTTTCTTT. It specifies CASSLGQGAFEAFF.

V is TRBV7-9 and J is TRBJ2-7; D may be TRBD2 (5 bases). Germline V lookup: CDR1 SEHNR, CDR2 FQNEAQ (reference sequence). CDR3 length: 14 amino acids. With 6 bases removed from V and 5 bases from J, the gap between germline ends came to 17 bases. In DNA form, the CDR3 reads TGTGCCAGCAGTAGGCCAGGAAGGGAGCACGAGCAGTACTTC. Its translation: CASSRPGREHEQYF.

For the CDR3, the DNA is TGTGCCTGGAGTGTACGATCTGGAAACACCATATATTTT. Translation gives CAWSVRSGNTIYF. This sequence joins TRBV30 and TRBJ1-3; D not certain. The germline V and J ends were trimmed by 0 bases and 1 base, with 4 bases remaining between them. This CDR3 is 13 amino acids long. Germline-derived CDR1 and CDR2 are GTSNPN and SVGIG (reference sequence).

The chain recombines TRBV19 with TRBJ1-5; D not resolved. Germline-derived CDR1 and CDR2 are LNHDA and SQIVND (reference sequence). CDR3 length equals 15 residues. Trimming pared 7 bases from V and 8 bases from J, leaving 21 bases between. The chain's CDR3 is CASTVTRELGEPQHF. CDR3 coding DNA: TGTGCCAGTACCGTAACTCGGGAGCTTGGGGAGCCCCAGCATTTT.

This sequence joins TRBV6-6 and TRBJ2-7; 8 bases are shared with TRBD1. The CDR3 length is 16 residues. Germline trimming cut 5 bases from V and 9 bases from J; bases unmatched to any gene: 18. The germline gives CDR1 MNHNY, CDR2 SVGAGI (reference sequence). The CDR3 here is CASSHFGTGTALGQYF. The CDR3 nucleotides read TGTGCCAGCAGTCACTTTGGGACAGGCACCGCTCTGGGGCAGTACTTC.

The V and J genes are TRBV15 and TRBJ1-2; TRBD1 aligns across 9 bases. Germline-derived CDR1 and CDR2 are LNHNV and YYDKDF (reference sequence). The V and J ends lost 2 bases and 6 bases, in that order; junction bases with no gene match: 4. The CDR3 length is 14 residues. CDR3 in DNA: TGTGCCACCAGCAGAACCGGGACAGGGCATGGCTACACCTTC. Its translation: CATSRTGTGHGYTF. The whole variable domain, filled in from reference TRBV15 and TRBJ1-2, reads DAMVIQNPRYQVTQFGKPVTLSCSQTLNHNVMYWYQQKSSQAPKLLFHYYDKDFNNEADTPDNFQSRRPNTSFCFLDIRSPGLGDTAMYLCATSRTGTGHGYTFGSGTRLTVV.

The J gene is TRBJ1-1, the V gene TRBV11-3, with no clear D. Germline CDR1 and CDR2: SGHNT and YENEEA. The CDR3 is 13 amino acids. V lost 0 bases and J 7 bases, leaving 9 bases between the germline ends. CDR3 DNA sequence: TGTGCCAGCAGCTTAGAGGGTCAGATTGAAGCTTTCTTT. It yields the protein CASSLEGQIEAFF.

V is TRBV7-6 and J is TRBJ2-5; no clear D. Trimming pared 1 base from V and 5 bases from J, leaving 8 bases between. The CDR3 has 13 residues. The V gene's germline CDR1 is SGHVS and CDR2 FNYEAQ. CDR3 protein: CASSLGDTETQYF. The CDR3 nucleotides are TGTGCCAGCAGCTTAGGCGATACGGAGACCCAGTACTTC.